This note documents a single TCR beta chain sequence. Its antigen is unidentified. The data were taken from a study of T-cell memory formation after mild COVID-19. Across the study: The study found TCR clusters largely donor specific.

Trimming cost V 8 bases and J 4 bases, with 9 bases left between them. The germline V gene encodes CDR1 LGHDT and CDR2 YNNKEL (reference sequence). This CDR3 region has 13 residues. TCRdb analysed the 5' RACE reads with MiXCR anew, one entry per CDR3 protein. Here the sample spans hundreds of thousands of distinct CDR3 sequences, 20% to 25% being singletons. Study-level points and caveats: Clones contracting across day 15 to 85 had a balanced CD4/CD8 profile; later expanding clones leaned CD4+. Memory from before infection featured some responding clones, which suggests cross-reactive memory joined. Chiefly within CM and EM were the contracting CD4+ clones; CD8+ ones were within EMRA.

V is TRBV3-1 and J is TRBJ1-6; no definite D call. This TCR came from a man aged 18 to 30 who had mild COVID-19 (a few samples of this study predate the infection). Cell type and time point are not known. Sequenced: PBMCs or a T cell subset sorted from them (not recorded which). The CDR3 spells CASRNRYNSPLHF. The CDR3 region has the DNA TGTGCCAGCCGAAATCGGTATAATTCACCCCTCCACTTT. The full variable domain, rest sourced from reference TRBV3-1 and TRBJ1-6, is DTAVSQTPKYLVTQMGNDKSIKCEQNLGHDTMYWYKQDSKKFLKIMFSYNNKELIINETVPNRFSPKSPDKAHLNLHINSLELGDSAVYFCASRNRYNSPLHFGNGTRLTVT.